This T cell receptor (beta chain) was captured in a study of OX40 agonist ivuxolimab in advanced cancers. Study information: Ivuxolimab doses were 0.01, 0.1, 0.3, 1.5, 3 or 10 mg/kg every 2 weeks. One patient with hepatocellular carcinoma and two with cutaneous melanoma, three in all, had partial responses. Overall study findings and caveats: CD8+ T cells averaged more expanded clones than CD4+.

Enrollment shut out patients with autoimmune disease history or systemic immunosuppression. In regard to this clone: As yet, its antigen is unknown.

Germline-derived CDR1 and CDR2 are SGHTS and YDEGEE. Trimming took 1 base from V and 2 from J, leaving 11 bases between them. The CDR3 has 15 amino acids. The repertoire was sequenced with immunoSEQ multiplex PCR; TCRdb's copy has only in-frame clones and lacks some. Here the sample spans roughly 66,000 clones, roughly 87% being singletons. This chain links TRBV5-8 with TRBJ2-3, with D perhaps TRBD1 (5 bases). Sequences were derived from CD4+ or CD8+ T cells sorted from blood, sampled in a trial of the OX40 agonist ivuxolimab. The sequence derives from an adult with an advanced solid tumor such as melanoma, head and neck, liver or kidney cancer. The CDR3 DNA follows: TGTGCCAGCAGCTTGCAGGGTAGTGTCACAGATACGCAGTATTTT. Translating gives CASSLQGSVTDTQYF. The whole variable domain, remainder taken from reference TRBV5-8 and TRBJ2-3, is EAGVTQSPTHLIKTRGQQATLRCSPISGHTSVYWYQQALGLGLQFLLWYDEGEERNRGNFPPRFSGRQFPNYSSELNVNALELEDSALYLCASSLQGSVTDTQYFGPGTRLTVL.